One and the same sample provided the 13 T cell receptor beta chains below, sequenced in a study of beta chain features in type 1 diabetes. Since all of the isolated RNA was reverse transcribed, expressed TCRB transcripts were what got sequenced. Clones were sequenced by immunoSEQ multiplex PCR, and TCRdb holds only the in-frame ones, with some missing. The sample contains about 330,000 clones, approximately 10% of which appear only once. Specimen: naive CD4+ T cells from blood. The receptor source for this set is a woman between 25 and 40 years old in good health.

This clone has only a few counts. The chain uses TRBV5-1 and TRBJ2-7; 8 bases match TRBD2. Germline V gene data show CDR1 as SGHRS and CDR2 as YFSETQ. With V trimmed by 4 bases and J by 4 bases, 4 bases remained unmatched. CDR3 size: 13 residues. This CDR3 reads CASSLSGTYEQYF. DNA of the CDR3: TGCGCCAGCAGCCTTAGCGGGACTTACGAGCAGTACTTC.

This clone was seen more than once but under ten times. The chain recombines TRBV11-2 with TRBJ2-1, with D perhaps TRBD2 (6 bases). Per germline, CDR1 SGHAT and CDR2 FQNNGV. This CDR3 is built from 18 residues. V gave up 4 bases and J gave up 3 bases, with 22 bases separating them. DNA of the CDR3: TGTGCCAGCAGCTCCTTCGGATGGGTCGGGAGTGACTACAATGAGCAGTTCTTC. Protein: CASSSFGWVGSDYNEQFF.

The chain combines TRBV18 with TRBJ2-3; tentative D call: TRBD1 (5 bases). Germline V gene sequence: CDR1 KGHSH, CDR2 LQKENI. The CDR3 sequence is 17 residues long. V was clipped by 3 bases and J by 6 bases, with 22 bases between them. CDR3 amino acids: CASSPTVSIYTRDTQYF. In DNA form, the CDR3 reads TGTGCCAGCTCACCGACAGTGTCCATTTACACACGGGATACGCAGTATTTT.

This clone occurred a few times. Within the sample, other DNA sequences also encode this same CDR3. The CDR3 DNA is TGTGCCAGCAGCGCGGGGGGGCGGGAGACCCAGTACTTC. It yields the protein CASSAGGRETQYF. The rearrangement links TRBV28 to TRBJ2-5; 9 bases are a match to TRBD2. This CDR3 contains 13 residues. With V trimmed by 6 bases and J by 5 bases, 4 bases remained unmatched. CDR1 MDHEN and CDR2 SYDVKM come from the germline V gene.

The chain carries TRBV30 and TRBJ2-4; 10 bases map to TRBD2. CDR1 is GTSNPN and CDR2 is SVGIG in the germline V gene (reference sequence). The CDR3 totals 14 residues. V lost 5 bases to trimming and J lost 8 bases; unmatched junction nucleotides: 9. CDR3 amino acids: CAWAPGLARDIQYF. The CDR3 nucleotides read TGTGCCTGGGCCCCGGGACTAGCGAGGGACATTCAGTACTTC.

Notes on this clone: Other DNA sequences in this specimen translate into the identical CDR3. V gene TRBV20-1 combines with J gene TRBJ2-5, with D perhaps matching TRBD1 (5 bases). The V and J ends lost 2 bases and 5 bases respectively, with 6 bases between them. This CDR3 contains 11 residues. Germline CDR1 reads DFQATT; CDR2 reads SNEGSKA (reference sequence). CDR3 sequence reads: CSARRGETQYF. As DNA, the CDR3 is TGCAGTGCTAGAAGGGGTGAGACCCAGTACTTC.

The rearrangement uses TRBV30 and TRBJ1-1; D call uncertain. Per germline, CDR1 GTSNPN and CDR2 SVGIG (reference sequence). The CDR3 is 13 amino acids. Between the trimmed V and J ends, which lost 8 bases and 1 base, there was a span of 14 bases. The CDR3 DNA follows: TGTGCCGCACAGACACGACAGAACACTGAAGCTTTCTTT. Residues: CAAQTRQNTEAFF.

This clone turned up a few times. Other DNA sequences in the sample encode the same CDR3. The genes are TRBV18 and TRBJ2-3; 7 bases line up with TRBD1. Germline assignment: CDR1 KGHSH and CDR2 LQKENI. The CDR3 covers 14 residues. V trimming: 3 bases; J trimming: 3 bases; junction bases outside the gene matches: 3. Here the CDR3 DNA reads TGTGCCAGCTCACCGACAGGGTCAACAGATACGCAGTATTTT. Its protein product is CASSPTGSTDTQYF.

The chain links TRBV7-2 to TRBJ2-7, with D tentatively TRBD2 (6 bases). In germline, CDR1 is SGHTA, CDR2 FQGNSA. V was clipped by 9 bases and J by 3 bases, with 18 bases between them. This CDR3 has 14 amino acids. The chain's CDR3 is CASNRDGGGYEQYF. Written as DNA, the CDR3 is TGTGCCAGTAACCGGGACGGGGGAGGCTACGAGCAGTACTTC.

CDR3 in DNA: TGTGCCAGCAGCTTAGGGGGGACCGCGGGGGAGCAGTACTTC. Translation: CASSLGGTAGEQYF. This chain uses TRBV13 with TRBJ2-7, with D possibly matching TRBD2 (6 bases). This CDR3 region has 14 residues. Trimming left V 0 bases short and J 7 bases short, with 13 bases between. Germline lookup yields CDR1 PRHDT and CDR2 FYEKMQ (reference sequence).

V is TRBV7-2 and J is TRBJ2-1, with 16 nucleotides matching TRBD2. V trimming: 4 bases; J trimming: 3 bases; junction bases outside the gene matches: 6. The germline V gene encodes CDR1 SGHTA and CDR2 FQGNSA. The CDR3 loop spans 18 amino acids. The CDR3 DNA reads TGTGCCAGCAGCTATTCCGGGACTAGCGGGAGGGGCTACAATGAGCAGTTCTTC. It yields the protein CASSYSGTSGRGYNEQFF.

The V gene is TRBV7-2, the J gene TRBJ2-6; weak D call: TRBD2 (5 bases). CDR1 is SGHTA and CDR2 is FQGNSA in the germline V gene. The CDR3 is 17 amino acids. V gave up 0 bases and J gave up 2 bases, with 11 bases separating them. The CDR3 here is CASSLALAGAGANVLTF. The CDR3 nucleotides read TGTGCCAGCAGCTTAGCGCTTGCGGGCGCTGGGGCCAACGTCCTGACTTTC.

This chain links TRBV30 with TRBJ1-1, with no clear D. The CDR3 contains 11 residues. Germline-derived CDR1 and CDR2 are GTSNPN and SVGIG (reference sequence). The V gene lost 3 bases and the J gene lost 6 bases, with 8 bases spanning the gap. The CDR3 reads CAWSHTAEAFF. In DNA form, the CDR3 reads TGTGCCTGGAGCCACACAGCTGAAGCTTTCTTT.